This passage covers 11 T cell receptor beta chains from one sample sequenced in a study of blood T cell repertoires in COVID-19. Generated by immunoSEQ multiplex PCR, the TCRdb table keeps only in-frame clones and is missing some. The table includes tens of thousands of clones, 80% to 85% detected once. Sample: peripheral blood. The receptors derive from a man in his sixties with active COVID-19.

The chain carries TRBV30 and TRBJ2-2; 9 positions match TRBD1. Germline trimming cut 3 bases from V and 16 bases from J; bases unmatched to any gene: 9. Germline V gives CDR1 GTSNPN, CDR2 SVGIG (reference sequence). CDR3 size: 12 residues. CDR3 protein: CAWSANRGRAFF. Written as DNA, the CDR3 is TGTGCCTGGAGCGCGAACAGGGGGCGGGCGTTTTTT.

This chain uses TRBV19 with TRBJ2-2; 10 bases align to TRBD2. This CDR3 contains 15 residues. V dropped 10 bases and J dropped 3; count of bases not matched to a gene: 8. Germline loops: CDR1 LNHDA, CDR2 SQIVND (reference sequence). The CDR3 nucleotides are TGTGCCACCCGACTAGCGGGCCTGGACACCGGGGAGCTGTTTTTT. This codes for CATRLAGLDTGELFF.

This clone was picked up one time. The V gene is TRBV28, the J gene TRBJ2-7; 7 positions match TRBD1. Losses at the gene ends were 3 bases for V and 0 bases for J; bases not matched to a gene: 5. In germline, CDR1 is MDHEN, CDR2 SYDVKM. The CDR3 length is 15 residues. CDR3 amino acids: CASSLPQGVSYEQYF. CDR3 bases: TGTGCCAGCAGTTTGCCCCAGGGGGTCTCCTACGAGCAGTACTTC.

The V gene is TRBV4-2, the J gene TRBJ2-2, with 9 bases matching TRBD2. V lost 1 base to trimming and J lost 3 bases; unmatched junction nucleotides: 3. Looked up from germline, CDR1 is LGHNA and CDR2 is YNFKEQ. CDR3 length: 16 residues. Here the CDR3 DNA reads TGTGCCAGCAGCCAAGGGAGCGGGGGGCACACCGGGGAGCTGTTTTTT. Translated, it gives CASSQGSGGHTGELFF.

The chain has TRBV30 and TRBJ2-2; D is undetermined. Germline lookup yields CDR1 GTSNPN and CDR2 SVGIG (reference sequence). The germline V and J ends were trimmed by 6 bases and 2 bases, with 16 bases remaining between them. The CDR3 runs to 15 residues. CDR3 region: CACPRYGFNTGELFF. The CDR3 DNA reads as TGTGCCTGCCCTCGATACGGGTTCAACACCGGGGAGCTGTTTTTT.

The V call is TRBV6-5, the J call TRBJ2-2, with TRBD2 matching 10 bases. Trimming removed 4 bases from V and 6 bases from J; junction bases left unmatched: 8. The CDR3 sequence is 16 residues long. The germline CDR1 and CDR2 sequences are MNHEY and SVGAGI. CDR3 sequence (DNA): TGTGCCAGCAGTTCCCCGCGACTAGCGGGTCCCGGGGAGCTGTTTTTT. Protein sequence: CASSSPRLAGPGELFF.

This clone has more than one count but fewer than ten. The chain joins TRBV10-3 to TRBJ2-7, with 10 bases lining up with TRBD1. This CDR3 contains 17 residues. The V gene's germline CDR1 is ENHRY and CDR2 SYGVKD. The V and J ends lost 0 bases and 5 bases, in that order; junction bases with no gene match: 10. CDR3 DNA sequence: TGTGCCATCAGTGAGTCAAACCCGGGACAGGGGCACGACGAGCAGTACTTC. It specifies CAISESNPGQGHDEQYF.

V and J are TRBV5-1 and TRBJ2-1; the D gene is possibly TRBD1 (6 bases). Trimming took 3 bases from V and 5 from J, leaving 9 bases between them. Germline V gene lookup returns CDR1 SGHRS and CDR2 YFSETQ. This CDR3 is 13 amino acids long. The DNA of the CDR3 is TGCGCCAGCAGCTGGACAGTAAACAATGAGCAGTTCTTC. Translated, it gives CASSWTVNNEQFF.

This chain links TRBV3-1 (or the pseudogene TRBV3-2) with TRBJ2-5; 16 nucleotides line up with TRBD2. CDR3 length equals 16 residues. V shed 4 bases and J 2 bases; nucleotides not matched to a gene: 1. Germline V lookup: CDR1 LGHDT, CDR2 YNNKEL (reference sequence). CDR3 residues: CASSPGLAGGQETQYF. CDR3 sequence (DNA): TGTGCCAGCAGCCCGGGACTAGCGGGGGGGCAAGAGACCCAGTACTTC.

The gene calls are TRBV9 and TRBJ2-7; 7 bases map to TRBD1. The V gene's germline CDR1 is SGDLS and CDR2 YYNGEE. The CDR3 contains 14 residues. The V gene end was trimmed by 3 bases and the J gene end by 4 bases; junction bases not matched to a gene: 7. The CDR3 DNA sequence: TGTGCCAGCAGCGCGACAGGGACGGAGTACGAGCAGTACTTC. Its translation: CASSATGTEYEQYF.

The chain recombines TRBV30 with TRBJ1-4; D gene ambiguous. Germline-derived CDR1 and CDR2 are GTSNPN and SVGIG (reference sequence). V was clipped by 1 base and J by 5 bases, with 11 bases between them. CDR3 length: 14 residues. CDR3 nucleotide sequence: TGTGCCTGGAGTGCGGGAACTTTCAATGAAAAACTGTTTTTT. Protein product: CAWSAGTFNEKLFF.